This T cell receptor beta chain was obtained from a study of blood T cells in healthy people across ages. The study, taken as a whole, reports: The donors' CMV status was not determined, possibly confounding changes in expanded clonotypes.

It was with a sample-barcoded 5' primer and a J-beta primer mix that a second PCR of roughly 6 to 11 cycles was run. Each cDNA molecule was tagged by a template-switch adaptor that had 12 random nucleotides. MiXCR was run by TCRdb on the 5' RACE reads, yielding one entry per CDR3 protein. The data hold 1.5 million to 2 million distinct CDR3 sequences, with 40% to 55% observed a single time. Every sample yielded at least 6.5 million isolated PBMCs. Total RNA extraction produced at least 5.5 micrograms (per sample) for the study. This CDR3 comprises 15 residues. About this clonotype itself: The target antigen is unknown.

The sequencing sample was made of blood. This chain joins TRBV21-1 and TRBJ2-4; the table names TRBD2, a call not compared with the DNA. The better agreement between TRBJ2-5 and the DNA end casts doubt on the J call. TRBV21-1 is termed a pseudogene. The receptor comes from a woman aged 40-49 years in good health. CDR3 DNA sequence: TGTGCCAGCAGCAACCGGTCTAGGGCCCAAGAGACCCAGTACTTC. It specifies CASSNRSRAQETQYF.